This TCR beta chain was retrieved from a study of identifying expanded T cells in peripheral blood. Study-level findings and limits: Differentially abundant clones: roughly 1.3 between replicates, 15 to 17 at around 15 days, under 25 at four. Clone count variance between roughly 2-week samples rose with total template count.

As concerns this clone: The antigen remains undetermined.

Collection occurred without any documented infections or immune events in donors. The V and J ends lost 4 bases and 7 bases respectively, with 23 bases between them. CDR3 length equals 17 residues. Some clones are missing from TCRdb's copy, which holds only in-frame ones; the method was immunoSEQ multiplex PCR. The table shows some 120,000 clones, with approximately 84% occurring only once. The source is a person aged 18 to 70 in good health. The gene calls are TRBV23-1 and TRBJ1-3; maybe TRBD1 (6 bases). TRBV23-1 is given ORF status, its function remaining uncertain. The sample consisted of blood. This CDR3 reads CASSRPRSRQEPNTIYF. Here the CDR3 DNA reads TGCGCCAGCAGTCGACCCCGGTCGCGACAGGAACCGAACACCATATATTTT.